Reported below is one T cell receptor (beta chain). TCRdb reprocessed the PCR reads via MiXCR. This repertoire shows fewer than 45,000 clones, about 14% found once; its top ten account for around 9.5%. The data derive from a study of metastatic and nonmetastatic thyroid tumors. The V gene's germline CDR1 is MNHNS and CDR2 SASEGT. This CDR3 has 15 residues. V shed 3 bases and J shed 8 bases, with 19 bases lying between them. Ahead of thyroid surgery, no patient had received treatment of any kind. The receptor's source is a female donor with papillary thyroid cancer or a benign thyroid nodule (not recorded which). Some clones in this sample may be carry-over from other donors' samples. The chain couples TRBV6-1 to TRBJ1-2; tentatively, D is TRBD1 (5 bases). Sequencing used blood. The CDR3, as DNA: TGTGCCAGCAGTGAGAACACCGGGACTCTGGGCGGCTACACCTTC. This gives the protein CASSENTGTLGGYTF.